Listed below are T cell receptor beta chains from one sample, sequenced in a study of cytomegalovirus exposure and HLA in healthy donors. Sequencing was performed with immunoSEQ multiplex PCR; in TCRdb, only in-frame clones are kept and a portion is missing. The table has over 150,000 clones, about three quarters seen once. Sequencing was carried out using PBMCs. These receptors all stem from a man aged 18-30 years in good health and CMV-seronegative. The CDR3 runs from the conserved cysteine through the conserved F or W. The D gene is left open where the match is weak. The size of a clone is reported for some rows only, either as once, few or many, or as a class for expanded clones.

clone_size	v_call	j_call	d_call	cdr3_aa	cdr3_nt
NA	TRBV7-6	TRBJ2-1	NA	CASSLGSERRGDEQFF	TGTGCCAGCAGCTTAGGGTCTGAGCGGCGTGGGGATGAGCAGTTCTTC
NA	TRBV7-6	TRBJ2-2	NA	CASRPQANTGELFF	TGTGCCAGCAGGCCCCAGGCGAACACCGGGGAGCTGTTTTTT
few	TRBV7-9	TRBJ2-1	NA	CSSIEGSSYNEQFF	TGTTCCAGCATCGAGGGAAGCTCCTACAATGAGCAGTTCTTC
NA	TRBV9	TRBJ2-3	NA	CASSEVGATDTQYF	TGTGCCAGCAGTGAGGTGGGGGCAACAGATACGCAGTATTTT
NA	TRBV28	TRBJ2-1	NA	CASSLKGLEQFF	TGTGCCAGCAGTTTGAAAGGACTTGAGCAGTTCTTC
NA	TRBV4-1	TRBJ2-5	TRBD2	CASSSQSGTSGPQETQYF	TGCGCCAGCAGCAGTCAATCGGGGACTAGCGGCCCCCAAGAGACCCAGTACTTC
once	TRBV7-2	TRBJ1-4	NA	CASSYSQWGGGEKLFF	TGTGCCAGCAGCTACTCCCAGTGGGGGGGCGGTGAAAAACTGTTTTTT
NA	TRBV15	TRBJ2-7	TRBD1	CATRVGTGVGEQYF	TGTGCCACCAGAGTCGGGACAGGGGTGGGGGAGCAGTACTTC
NA	TRBV11-2	TRBJ2-7	NA	CASSLGPASPYF	TGTGCCAGCAGCTTGGGGCCCGCAAGTCCGTACTTC
NA	TRBV18	TRBJ1-1	NA	CASSPSYTGMNTEAFF	TGTGCCAGCTCACCAAGTTACACAGGTATGAACACTGAAGCTTTCTTT
NA	TRBV6-5	TRBJ2-7	NA	CASSAGTPPTYEQYF	TGTGCCAGTAGCGCGGGCACTCCCCCTACCTACGAGCAGTACTTC
NA	TRBV28	TRBJ2-7	TRBD1	CASRPGTGVYEQYF	TGTGCCAGCAGGCCCGGGACAGGGGTTTACGAGCAGTACTTC
once	TRBV2	TRBJ2-1	NA	CATAGGTGNEQFF	TGTGCCACCGCCGGAGGGACTGGTAATGAGCAGTTCTTC
NA	TRBV27	TRBJ1-2	TRBD1	CATNPTGGVGYTF	TGTGCCACCAACCCGACAGGGGGTGTCGGCTACACCTTC
NA	TRBV29-1	TRBJ2-5	TRBD2	CSVAASGRAETQYF	TGCAGCGTTGCGGCTAGCGGGAGGGCGGAGACCCAGTACTTC
NA	TRBV30	TRBJ1-5	TRBD1	CAWSTQGGGNQPQHF	TGTGCCTGGAGTACCCAGGGGGGAGGCAATCAGCCCCAGCATTTT
few	TRBV7-2	TRBJ1-1	NA	CASSLARGRGAEAFF	TGTGCCAGCAGCTTAGCGAGGGGGAGGGGCGCTGAAGCTTTCTTT
NA	TRBV19	TRBJ2-1	TRBD2	CASSMGLGAVLEQFF	TGTGCCAGTAGTATGGGACTAGGGGCCGTATTGGAGCAGTTCTTC
NA	TRBV10-2	TRBJ2-1	TRBD2	CATRTTGGDNEQFF	TGCGCCACCCGGACCACCGGGGGGGACAATGAGCAGTTCTTC
NA	TRBV6-5	TRBJ2-7	TRBD1	CASGGDRVAPYEQYF	TGTGCCAGCGGGGGGGACAGGGTTGCCCCCTACGAGCAGTACTTC
few	TRBV7-9	TRBJ2-7	TRBD2	CASSSSRLAGDEQYF	TGTGCCAGCAGCTCGTCGCGACTAGCGGGAGACGAGCAGTACTTC
NA	TRBV29-1	TRBJ2-7	TRBD2	CSVKGGLAGGNEQYF	TGCAGCGTCAAAGGGGGACTAGCGGGAGGGAACGAGCAGTACTTC
NA	TRBV9	TRBJ2-5	TRBD2	CASRREGKETQYF	TGTGCCAGCCGCCGGGAGGGAAAAGAGACCCAGTACTTC